Below are 32 T cell receptor beta chains sequenced from a single sample in a study of blood T cell repertoires in COVID-19. The table came from immunoSEQ multiplex PCR; TCRdb's copy has only in-frame clones and leaves some out. Of approximately 200,000 clones in the sample, 88% were seen once. Specimen: peripheral blood. The receptors originated from a woman aged 60 to 75 with acute or convalescent COVID-19.

There are a few counts of this clone. The CDR3 nucleotides are TGTGCCTGGAGTCCCTCCACCGGGGAGCTGTTTTTT. This gives the protein CAWSPSTGELFF. V gene TRBV30 combines with J gene TRBJ2-2; D gene uncertain. Per the germline V gene, CDR1 is GTSNPN and CDR2 is SVGIG (reference sequence). V was pared by 2 bases and J by 4 bases, with 5 bases between. The CDR3 consists of 12 residues.

The chain couples TRBV6-2 or TRBV6-3 to TRBJ2-7; weak D call: TRBD2 (6 bases). There are 15 residues in the CDR3. Germline values: CDR1 MNHEY, CDR2 SVGEGT. Trimming pared 2 bases from V and 2 bases from J, leaving 13 bases between. The CDR3, as DNA: TGTGCCAGCAGTTACGGAACGGGGACTCCCTACGAGCAGTACTTC. This sequence encodes CASSYGTGTPYEQYF.

V and J are TRBV4-2 and TRBJ1-5, with D unclear. The CDR3 has 13 residues. Germline V lookup: CDR1 LGHNA, CDR2 YNFKEQ. Trimming shortened V by 0 bases and J by 4 bases, and 4 bases separated the two germline ends. The CDR3 region has the DNA TGTGCCAGCAGCCAAGATCGGAATCAGCCCCAGCATTTT. Translation: CASSQDRNQPQHF.

The CDR3 DNA reads TGTGCCAGCACTCCCAGGGGCCTGAGGGTTACTACCTACAATGAGCAGTTCTTC. This codes for CASTPRGLRVTTYNEQFF. The V call is TRBV7-2, the J call TRBJ2-1, with a tentative D call TRBD1 (6 bases). CDR1 is SGHTA, CDR2 FQGNSA, per germline. The CDR3 loop spans 18 amino acids. Trimming shortened V by 7 bases and J by 2 bases, and 24 bases separated the two germline ends.

This clone was recorded only once. This chain connects TRBV10-2 to TRBJ2-2; 8 nucleotides match TRBD2. This CDR3 spans 16 amino acids. Germline CDR1 reads WSHSY; CDR2 reads SAAADI. J lost 7 bases, V lost 2 bases, and 9 bases had no gene match. The CDR3 DNA reads TGCGCCAGCAGTGAGGGTAGCGGGGTGTATAGCGGGGAGCTGTTTTTT. It specifies CASSEGSGVYSGELFF.

This sequence joins TRBV25-1 and TRBJ1-1, with 8 positions matching TRBD1. This CDR3 spans 14 amino acids. After removal of 6 bases from V and 4 bases from J, the junction contained 7 bases not matched to a gene. Germline CDR1 reads MGHDK; CDR2 reads SYGVNS. Here the CDR3 DNA reads TGTGCCAGCAGGATAGACAGGGGCAGCACTGAAGCTTTCTTT. Translation: CASRIDRGSTEAFF.

This sequence joins TRBV4-2 and TRBJ2-3, with D possibly TRBD1 on 5 matching bases. The V gene lost 0 bases and the J gene lost 6 bases, with 13 bases spanning the gap. From germline, CDR1 is LGHNA and CDR2 YNFKEQ. The CDR3 loop spans 15 amino acids. CDR3 sequence (DNA): TGTGCCAGCAGCCAAGAGAGGAGTAGGGGTGATACGCAGTATTTT. This sequence encodes CASSQERSRGDTQYF.

The chain is built from TRBV7-6 and TRBJ1-2, with D possibly TRBD1 on 6 matching bases. V lost 0 bases, J lost 7 bases, and 12 bases lay in between. CDR1 and CDR2 from the germline V gene are SGHVS and FNYEAQ. The CDR3 runs 14 residues. The CDR3 DNA reads TGTGCCAGCAGCTTAGCCGCAGGGGCGGTTGGCTACACCTTC. Translation gives CASSLAAGAVGYTF.

The chain carries TRBV10-2 and TRBJ1-5; no firm D call. Germline lookup yields CDR1 WSHSY and CDR2 SAAADI. CDR3 length: 13 residues. The V and J ends lost 3 bases and 4 bases respectively, with 7 bases between them. The CDR3 nucleotides read TGCGCCAGCAGTGATCAGGTGAATCAGCCCCAGCATTTT. Translating gives CASSDQVNQPQHF.

This clone was seen only once. V is TRBV30 and J is TRBJ1-6; 9 positions match TRBD1. V dropped 2 bases and J dropped 13; count of bases not matched to a gene: 12. CDR3 length: 15 residues. The V gene's germline CDR1 is GTSNPN and CDR2 SVGIG (reference sequence). The CDR3 DNA is TGTGCCTGGAGTAACTCGGGGACAGGGATTCTCCCCCTCCACTTT. It translates to CAWSNSGTGILPLHF.

This sequence joins TRBV7-2 and TRBJ1-1; D gene uncertain. The CDR3 sequence is 14 residues long. Per the germline V gene, CDR1 is SGHTA and CDR2 is FQGNSA. Trimming left V 4 bases short and J 2 bases short, with 11 bases between. CDR3 sequence: CASSSDGYNTEAFF. The CDR3 coding sequence is TGTGCCAGCAGCTCCGACGGGTATAACACTGAAGCTTTCTTT. The variable domain in full, with the rest retrieved from reference TRBV7-2 and TRBJ1-1, is GAGVSQSPSNKVTEKGKDVELRCDPISGHTALYWYRQSLGQGLEFLIYFQGNSAPDKSGLPSDRFSAERTGGSVSTLTIQRTQQEDSAVYLCASSSDGYNTEAFFGQGTRLTVV.

The rearrangement joins TRBV7-9 to TRBJ2-3; 10 bases agree with TRBD2. The CDR3 spans 18 residues. The J segment lost 2 bases and the V segment lost 6 bases, leaving 14 bases of the junction unmatched. Germline values: CDR1 SEHNR, CDR2 FQNEAQ (reference sequence). The CDR3 here is CASSRYSGRPDPTDTQYF. CDR3 DNA: TGTGCCAGCAGTCGATATAGCGGGAGGCCAGATCCCACAGATACGCAGTATTTT.

The chain joins TRBV6-2 or TRBV6-3 to TRBJ2-7, with a possible D match to TRBD1 (5 bases). Germline-derived CDR1 and CDR2 are MNHEY and SVGEGT. The CDR3 consists of 14 residues. Between the trimmed V and J ends, which lost 6 bases and 2 bases, there was a span of 14 bases. This CDR3 is CASSLDSGTYEQYF. The CDR3 nucleotides are TGTGCCAGCAGCCTAGACAGTGGGACCTACGAGCAGTACTTC.

This chain uses TRBV9 with TRBJ2-3; 11 bases agree with TRBD1. Germline loops: CDR1 SGDLS, CDR2 YYNGEE. Trimming cost V 5 bases and J 0 bases; bases outside gene matches: 8. This CDR3 region has 17 residues. The CDR3 here is CASSAGTGGSSTDTQYF. CDR3 coding DNA: TGTGCCAGCAGTGCAGGGACAGGGGGATCTAGCACAGATACGCAGTATTTT.

The chain is built from TRBV7-9 and TRBJ2-6, with D possibly matching TRBD1 (6 bases). The germline V and J ends were trimmed by 7 bases and 0 bases, with 13 bases remaining between them. The CDR3 covers 16 residues. Germline CDR1 is SEHNR and CDR2 is FQNEAQ (reference sequence). CDR3: CASTRTERSGANVLTF. The CDR3 DNA reads as TGTGCCAGCACCCGGACAGAACGCTCTGGGGCCAACGTCCTGACTTTC.

This clone was counted once. This rearrangement joins TRBV19 to TRBJ2-1; the D gene is possibly TRBD1 (5 bases). The V gene's germline CDR1 is LNHDA and CDR2 SQIVND (reference sequence). This CDR3 contains 16 residues. Deletions cut 7 bases from V and 8 bases from J, with 24 bases between. For the CDR3, the DNA is TGTGCCAGTAAACCAGGGTCCCTCACGGAGAAGCATGAGCAGTTCTTC. It encodes CASKPGSLTEKHEQFF.

V and J are TRBV11-2 and TRBJ2-1, with 10 bases that match TRBD2. Germline CDR1 SGHAT, CDR2 FQNNGV. This CDR3 contains 16 residues. V lost 1 base, J lost 7 bases, and 7 bases stayed unmatched. CDR3 nucleotides: TGTGCCAGCAGCTTAGTAAGCGGGGGGGCGGTTAATGAGCAGTTCTTC. Its translation is CASSLVSGGAVNEQFF.

The gene calls are TRBV7-9 and TRBJ2-5; 7 bases agree with TRBD1. V gave up 8 bases and J gave up 2 bases; unmatched junction bases: 5. The V gene's germline CDR1 is SEHNR and CDR2 FQNEAQ (reference sequence). The CDR3 spans 13 residues. The CDR3, as DNA: TGTGCCAGCGGTGGACAGGCTCAAGAGACCCAGTACTTC. The encoded protein is CASGGQAQETQYF.

The gene calls are TRBV28 and TRBJ2-1, with D perhaps TRBD2 (6 bases). V lost 6 bases to trimming and J lost 6 bases, with 15 bases between them. This CDR3 is 14 amino acids long. In germline, CDR1 is MDHEN, CDR2 SYDVKM. The CDR3 nucleotides are TGTGCCAGCAGCAAACCTAGCGCGACCAATGAGCAGTTCTTC. This translates into CASSKPSATNEQFF.

This chain uses TRBV6-5 with TRBJ2-7; possible D gene TRBD1, 5 bases. Trimming removed 6 bases from V and 0 bases from J, with 12 bases in between. The CDR3 length is 14 residues. Looked up from germline, CDR1 is MNHEY and CDR2 is SVGAGI. The CDR3 protein is CASSRGHNSYEQYF. CDR3 sequence (DNA): TGTGCCAGCAGCCGAGGACACAACTCCTACGAGCAGTACTTC.

V is TRBV19 and J is TRBJ2-3; D is unresolved. The CDR3 covers 11 residues. V was clipped by 8 bases and J by 8 bases, with 11 bases between them. Germline lookup yields CDR1 LNHDA and CDR2 SQIVND (reference sequence). CDR3 DNA: TGTGCCAGTGGGATAGCCGTTACGCAGTATTTT. Its translation: CASGIAVTQYF.

V gene TRBV20-1 combines with J gene TRBJ2-1, with 16 positions matching TRBD2. Germline lookup yields CDR1 DFQATT and CDR2 SNEGSKA (reference sequence). This CDR3 comprises 21 residues. V shed 3 bases, J shed 2 bases, and the junction held 16 bases outside the gene matches. The CDR3 protein is CSASRAPGLAGGSGTYNEQFF. CDR3 nucleotides: TGCAGTGCTAGTAGAGCCCCGGGACTAGCGGGGGGGAGCGGCACCTACAATGAGCAGTTCTTC.

The rearrangement links TRBV10-2 to TRBJ2-7, with 8 bases identical to TRBD1. The CDR3 contains 14 residues. Trimming removed 6 bases from V and 1 base from J; junction bases left unmatched: 5. Germline V CDR1 and CDR2: WSHSY, SAAADI. The CDR3 DNA is TGCGCCAGCAGGGCACAGGGGGAATCCTACGAGCAGTACTTC. As protein: CASRAQGESYEQYF.

The chain uses TRBV4-3 and TRBJ1-4; 7 bases map to TRBD1. The CDR3 runs 16 residues. The V segment lost 1 base and the J segment 8 bases; nucleotides outside the gene matches: 10. CDR1 is LGHNA and CDR2 is YSLEER in the germline V gene. This CDR3 reads CASSQGMTGLREKLFF. DNA for the CDR3: TGCGCCAGCAGCCAAGGGATGACAGGGCTGCGAGAAAAACTGTTTTTT.

The chain uses TRBV6-1 and TRBJ2-7, with 8 positions matching TRBD1. Per the germline V gene, CDR1 is MNHNS and CDR2 is SASEGT. This CDR3 region has 16 residues. Trimming at V came to 4 bases and at J to 5 bases, leaving 13 bases not matched to a gene. CDR3 DNA sequence: TGTGCCAGCAGTGTTCAGGGGGCGAGCTTCTTTGACGAGCAGTACTTC. Amino acid sequence: CASSVQGASFFDEQYF.

The CDR3 coding sequence is TGTGCCAGCAGTCGCCAGGAAAGCGGTGAAGCTTTCTTT. Residues: CASSRQESGEAFF. V is TRBV12-3 or TRBV12-4 and J is TRBJ1-1; D remains ambiguous. V lost 5 bases and J 7 bases, leaving 14 bases between the germline ends. The CDR3 sequence is 13 residues long.

The chain carries TRBV13 and TRBJ2-7, with TRBD1 as a possible D gene (6 bases). CDR1 PRHDT and CDR2 FYEKMQ come from the germline V gene (reference sequence). Trimming shortened V by 9 bases and J by 7 bases, and 19 bases separated the two germline ends. CDR3 size: 13 residues. The DNA of the CDR3 is TGTGCCAGTGGAGGACAGATTCTTCATGAGCAGTACTTC. Residues: CASGGQILHEQYF. Full variable domain (remainder filled in from reference TRBV13 and TRBJ2-7): AAGVIQSPRHLIKEKRETATLKCYPIPRHDTVYWYQQGPGQDPQFLISFYEKMQSDKGSIPDRFSAQQFSDYHSELNMSSLELGDSALYFCASGGQILHEQYFGPGTRLTVT.

This clone was detected only once. V is TRBV7-9 and J is TRBJ2-3; weak D call: TRBD2 (6 bases). Germline V gene sequence: CDR1 SEHNR, CDR2 FQNEAQ (reference sequence). Trimming stripped 1 base from V and 2 bases from J, with 16 bases between. This CDR3 has 17 residues. For the CDR3, the DNA is TGTGCCAGCAGCTTAGGAGGGCTCGGCGGGGCCACAGATACGCAGTATTTT. This codes for CASSLGGLGGATDTQYF.

The chain is built from TRBV29-1 and TRBJ2-5; TRBD2 aligns across 10 bases. The J segment lost 4 bases and the V segment lost 3 bases, leaving 14 bases of the junction unmatched. CDR3 length equals 17 residues. The V gene's germline CDR1 is SQVTM and CDR2 ANQGSEA. CDR3 sequence (DNA): TGCAGCGTTGATCGGGCTAGCGGGAGAAGGGCCGCAGAGACCCAGTACTTC. It yields the protein CSVDRASGRRAAETQYF.

The genes are TRBV7-2 and TRBJ1-5; a weak D match, TRBD1 (5 bases). Germline CDR1 and CDR2: SGHTA and FQGNSA. CDR3 length equals 15 residues. Trimming cost V 5 bases and J 4 bases, with 15 bases left between them. The CDR3 here is CASSKDGGRNQPQHF. The CDR3 DNA is TGTGCCAGCAGCAAAGACGGGGGTCGGAATCAGCCCCAGCATTTT.

The table lists this clone with a count of one. The CDR3 reads CASSKGLNSGANVLTF. DNA for the CDR3: TGTGCCAGCAGCAAAGGCCTAAACTCTGGGGCCAACGTCCTGACTTTC. The chain couples TRBV21-1 to TRBJ2-6; whether TRBD2, the table's D call, matches the DNA was not checked. TRBV21-1 is a recognized pseudogene. The CDR3 loop spans 16 amino acids.

This sequence joins TRBV5-5 and TRBJ2-2, with TRBD2 identical over 7 bases. With V trimmed by 4 bases and J by 8 bases, 5 bases remained unmatched. The CDR3 length is 13 residues. Germline loops: CDR1 SGHKS, CDR2 YYEKEE (reference sequence). CDR3 sequence (DNA): TGTGCCAGCAGCCCTCCGGGGGGTGGGGAGCTGTTTTTT. Its protein product is CASSPPGGGELFF. Complete variable domain (other parts from reference TRBV5-5 and TRBJ2-2): DAGVTQSPTHLIKTRGQQVTLRCSPISGHKSVSWYQQVLGQGPQFIFQYYEKEERGRGNFPDRFSARQFPNYSSELNVNALLLGDSALYLCASSPPGGGELFFGEGSRLTVL.